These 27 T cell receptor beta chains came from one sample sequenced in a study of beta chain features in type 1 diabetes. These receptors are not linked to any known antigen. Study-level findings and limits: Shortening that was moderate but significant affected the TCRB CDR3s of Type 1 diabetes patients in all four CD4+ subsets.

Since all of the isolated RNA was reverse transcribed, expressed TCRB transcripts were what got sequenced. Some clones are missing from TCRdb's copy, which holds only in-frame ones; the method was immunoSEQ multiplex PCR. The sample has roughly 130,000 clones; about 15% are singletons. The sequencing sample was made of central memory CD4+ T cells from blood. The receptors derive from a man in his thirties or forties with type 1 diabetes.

In DNA form, the CDR3 reads TGTGCCAGCAGCTCCGGTCCCTCCTACAATGAGCAGTTCTTC. Translating it yields CASSSGPSYNEQFF. J is TRBJ2-1 and V is TRBV11-2; D gene unclear. Germline V gene data show CDR1 as SGHAT and CDR2 as FQNNGV. The CDR3 totals 14 residues. The V end was cut by 4 bases, the J end by 0 bases, with 7 bases between.

CDR3 protein: CASSPGTGLTGELFF. DNA of the CDR3: TGTGCCAGCTCACCCGGGACAGGGCTCACCGGGGAGCTGTTTTTT. The chain joins TRBV18 to TRBJ2-2; 9 nucleotides line up with TRBD1. Germline CDR1 KGHSH, CDR2 LQKENI. V lost 3 bases, J lost 4 bases, and 3 bases stayed unmatched. The CDR3 runs to 15 residues.

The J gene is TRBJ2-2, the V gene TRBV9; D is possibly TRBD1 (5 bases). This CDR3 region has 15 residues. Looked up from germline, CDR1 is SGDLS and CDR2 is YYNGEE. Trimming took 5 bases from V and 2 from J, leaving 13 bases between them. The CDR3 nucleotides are TGTGCCAGCAGTTCGCAGGGTTTTAACACCGGGGAGCTGTTTTTT. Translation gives CASSSQGFNTGELFF.

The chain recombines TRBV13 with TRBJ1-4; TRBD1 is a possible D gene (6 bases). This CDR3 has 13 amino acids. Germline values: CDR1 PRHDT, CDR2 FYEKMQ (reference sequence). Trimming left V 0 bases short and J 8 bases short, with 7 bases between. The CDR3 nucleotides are TGTGCCAGCAGCTTAGGCAGGGGCGAAAAACTGTTTTTT. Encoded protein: CASSLGRGEKLFF. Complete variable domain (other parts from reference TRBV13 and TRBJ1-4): AAGVIQSPRHLIKEKRETATLKCYPIPRHDTVYWYQQGPGQDPQFLISFYEKMQSDKGSIPDRFSAQQFSDYHSELNMSSLELGDSALYFCASSLGRGEKLFFGSGTQLSVL.

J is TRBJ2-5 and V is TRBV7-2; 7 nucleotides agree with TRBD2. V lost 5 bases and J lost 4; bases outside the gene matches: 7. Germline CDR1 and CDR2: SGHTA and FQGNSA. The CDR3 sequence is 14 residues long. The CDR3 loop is CASSRAGESETQYF. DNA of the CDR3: TGTGCCAGCAGCCGGGCGGGGGAATCAGAGACCCAGTACTTC. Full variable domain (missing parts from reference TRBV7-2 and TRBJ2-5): GAGVSQSPSNKVTEKGKDVELRCDPISGHTALYWYRQSLGQGLEFLIYFQGNSAPDKSGLPSDRFSAERTGGSVSTLTIQRTQQEDSAVYLCASSRAGESETQYFGPGTRLLVL.

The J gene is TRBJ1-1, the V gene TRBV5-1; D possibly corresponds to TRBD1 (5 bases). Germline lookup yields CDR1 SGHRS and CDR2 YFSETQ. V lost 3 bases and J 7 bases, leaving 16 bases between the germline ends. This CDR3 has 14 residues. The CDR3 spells CASSSQRRGDEAFF. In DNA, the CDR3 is TGCGCCAGCAGCTCCCAACGTAGGGGCGATGAAGCTTTCTTT.

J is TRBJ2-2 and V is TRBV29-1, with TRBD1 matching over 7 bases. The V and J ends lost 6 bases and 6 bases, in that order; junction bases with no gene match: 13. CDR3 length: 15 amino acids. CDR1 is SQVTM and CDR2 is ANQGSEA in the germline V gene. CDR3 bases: TGCAGCGTAGTAGGGGGCGGTTTTTGGTCCGGGGAGCTGTTTTTT. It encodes CSVVGGGFWSGELFF.

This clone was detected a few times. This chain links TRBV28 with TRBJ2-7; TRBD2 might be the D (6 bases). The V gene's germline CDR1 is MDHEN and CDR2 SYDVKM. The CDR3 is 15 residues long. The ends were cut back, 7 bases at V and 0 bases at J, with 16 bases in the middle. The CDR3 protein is CASNTPGLSSYEQYF. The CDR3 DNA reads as TGTGCCAGCAATACCCCGGGACTGAGCTCCTACGAGCAGTACTTC.

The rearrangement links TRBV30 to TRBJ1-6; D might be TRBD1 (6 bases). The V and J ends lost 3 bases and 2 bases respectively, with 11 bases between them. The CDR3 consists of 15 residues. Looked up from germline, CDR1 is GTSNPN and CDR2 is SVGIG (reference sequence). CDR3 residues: CAWSQTGTYNSPLHF. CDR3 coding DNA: TGTGCCTGGAGCCAGACAGGCACCTATAATTCACCCCTCCACTTT.

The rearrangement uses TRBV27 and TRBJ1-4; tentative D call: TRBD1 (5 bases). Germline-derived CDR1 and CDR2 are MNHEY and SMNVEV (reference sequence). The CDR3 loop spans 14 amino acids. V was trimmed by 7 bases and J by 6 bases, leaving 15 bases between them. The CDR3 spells CASKSPGTDEKLFF. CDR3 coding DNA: TGTGCCAGCAAGTCGCCAGGGACGGATGAAAAACTGTTTTTT.

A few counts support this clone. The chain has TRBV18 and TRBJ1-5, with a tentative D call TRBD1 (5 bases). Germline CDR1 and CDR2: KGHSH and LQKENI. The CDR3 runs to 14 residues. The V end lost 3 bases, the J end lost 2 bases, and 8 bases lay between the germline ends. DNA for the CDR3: TGTGCCAGCTCACCGGACAAGGGCAATCAGCCCCAGCATTTT. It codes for CASSPDKGNQPQHF.

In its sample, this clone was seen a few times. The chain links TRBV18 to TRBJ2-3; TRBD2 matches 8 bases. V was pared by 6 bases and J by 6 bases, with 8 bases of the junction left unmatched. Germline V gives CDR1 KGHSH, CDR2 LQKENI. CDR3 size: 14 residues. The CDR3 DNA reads TGTGCCAGCTCGCGCGGACTAGCAGTGGATACGCAGTATTTT. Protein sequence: CASSRGLAVDTQYF.

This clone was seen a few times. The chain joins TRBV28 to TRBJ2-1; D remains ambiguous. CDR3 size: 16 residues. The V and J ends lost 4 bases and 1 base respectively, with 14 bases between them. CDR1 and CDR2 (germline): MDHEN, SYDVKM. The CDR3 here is CASSSPVPGSYNEQFF. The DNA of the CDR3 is TGTGCCAGCAGTTCCCCGGTTCCCGGTTCCTACAATGAGCAGTTCTTC.

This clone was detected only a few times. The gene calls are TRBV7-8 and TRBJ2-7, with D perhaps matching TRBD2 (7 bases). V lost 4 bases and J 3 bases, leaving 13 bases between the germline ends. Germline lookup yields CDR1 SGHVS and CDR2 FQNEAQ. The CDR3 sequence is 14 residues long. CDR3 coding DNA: TGTGCCAGCAGCTCTCGGGGAGGGGGCTACGAGCAGTACTTC. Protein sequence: CASSSRGGGYEQYF. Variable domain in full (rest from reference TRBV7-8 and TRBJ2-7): GAGVSQSPRYKVAKRGQDVALRCDPISGHVSLFWYQQALGQGPEFLTYFQNEAQLDKSGLPSDRFFAERPEGSVSTLKIQRTQQEDSAVYLCASSSRGGGYEQYFGPGTRLTVT.

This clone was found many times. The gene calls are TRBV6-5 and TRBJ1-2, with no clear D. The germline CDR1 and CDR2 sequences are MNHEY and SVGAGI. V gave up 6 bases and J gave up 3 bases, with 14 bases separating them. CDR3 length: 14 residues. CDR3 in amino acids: CASSVSMSHYGYTF. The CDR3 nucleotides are TGTGCCAGCAGCGTCTCCATGAGTCACTATGGCTACACCTTC.

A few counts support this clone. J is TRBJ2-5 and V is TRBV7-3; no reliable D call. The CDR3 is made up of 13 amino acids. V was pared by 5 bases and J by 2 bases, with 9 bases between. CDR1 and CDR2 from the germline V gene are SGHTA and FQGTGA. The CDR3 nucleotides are TGTGCCAGCAGCCAAGATAAACAAGAGACCCAGTACTTC. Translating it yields CASSQDKQETQYF. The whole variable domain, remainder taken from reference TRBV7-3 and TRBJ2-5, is GAGVSQTPSNKVTEKGKYVELRCDPISGHTALYWYRQSLGQGPEFLIYFQGTGAADDSGLPNDRFFAVRPEGSVSTLKIQRTERGDSAVYLCASSQDKQETQYFGPGTRLLVL.

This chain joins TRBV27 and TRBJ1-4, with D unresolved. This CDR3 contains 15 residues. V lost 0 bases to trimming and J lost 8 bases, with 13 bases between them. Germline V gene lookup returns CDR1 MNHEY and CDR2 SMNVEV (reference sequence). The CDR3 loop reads CASSLSGRAGEKLFF. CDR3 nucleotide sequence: TGTGCCAGCAGTTTATCGGGGAGGGCTGGGGAAAAACTGTTTTTT.

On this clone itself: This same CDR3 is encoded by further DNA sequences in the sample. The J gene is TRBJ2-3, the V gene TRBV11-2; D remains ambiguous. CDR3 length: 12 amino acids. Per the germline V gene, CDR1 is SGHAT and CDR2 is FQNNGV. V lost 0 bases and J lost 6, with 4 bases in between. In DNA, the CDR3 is TGTGCCAGCAGCTTAGAGGGGGATACGCAGTATTTT. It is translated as CASSLEGDTQYF.

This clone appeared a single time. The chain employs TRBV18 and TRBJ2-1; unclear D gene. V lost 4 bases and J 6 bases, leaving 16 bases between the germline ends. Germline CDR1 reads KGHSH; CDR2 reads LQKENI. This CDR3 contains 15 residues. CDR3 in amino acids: CASSLDLTNTNEQFF. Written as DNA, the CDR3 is TGTGCCAGCTCACTTGACCTAACAAACACCAATGAGCAGTTCTTC.

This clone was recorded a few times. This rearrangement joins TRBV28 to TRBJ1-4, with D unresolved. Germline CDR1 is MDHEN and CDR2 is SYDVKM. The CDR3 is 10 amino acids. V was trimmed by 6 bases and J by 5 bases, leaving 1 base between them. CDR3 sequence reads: CASRNEKLFF. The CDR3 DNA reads TGTGCCAGCAGAAATGAAAAACTGTTTTTT.

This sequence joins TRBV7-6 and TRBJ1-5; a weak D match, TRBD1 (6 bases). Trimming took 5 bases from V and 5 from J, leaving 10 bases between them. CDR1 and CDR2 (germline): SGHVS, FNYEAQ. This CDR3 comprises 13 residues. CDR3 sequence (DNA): TGTGCCAGCAGCCTGGACAGTGATCAGCCCCAGCATTTT. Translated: CASSLDSDQPQHF.

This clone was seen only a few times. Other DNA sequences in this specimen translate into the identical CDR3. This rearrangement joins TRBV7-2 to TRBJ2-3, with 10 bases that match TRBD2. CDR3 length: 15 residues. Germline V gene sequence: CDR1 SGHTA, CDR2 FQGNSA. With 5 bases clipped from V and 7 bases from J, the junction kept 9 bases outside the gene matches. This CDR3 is CASSATSGGANTQYF. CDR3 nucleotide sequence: TGTGCCAGCAGCGCAACAAGCGGGGGGGCCAATACGCAGTATTTT.

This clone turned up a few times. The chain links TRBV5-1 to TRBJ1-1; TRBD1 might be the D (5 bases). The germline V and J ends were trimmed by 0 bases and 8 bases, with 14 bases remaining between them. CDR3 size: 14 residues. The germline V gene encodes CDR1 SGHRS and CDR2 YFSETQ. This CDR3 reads CASSLDGDQTEAFF. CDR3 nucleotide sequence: TGCGCCAGCAGCTTGGATGGGGACCAGACAGAAGCTTTCTTT. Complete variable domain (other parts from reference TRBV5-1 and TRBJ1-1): KAGVTQTPRYLIKTRGQQVTLSCSPISGHRSVSWYQQTPGQGLQFLFEYFSETQRNKGNFPGRFSGRQFSNSRSEMNVSTLELGDSALYLCASSLDGDQTEAFFGQGTRLTVV.

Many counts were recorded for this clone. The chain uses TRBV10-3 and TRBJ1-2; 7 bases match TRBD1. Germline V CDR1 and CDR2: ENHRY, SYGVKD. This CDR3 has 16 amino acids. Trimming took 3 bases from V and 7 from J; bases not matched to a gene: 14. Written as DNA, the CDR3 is TGTGCCATCAGTGACCAAGACAGGGAGTGGGTTAGTGGCTACACCTTC. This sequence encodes CAISDQDREWVSGYTF.

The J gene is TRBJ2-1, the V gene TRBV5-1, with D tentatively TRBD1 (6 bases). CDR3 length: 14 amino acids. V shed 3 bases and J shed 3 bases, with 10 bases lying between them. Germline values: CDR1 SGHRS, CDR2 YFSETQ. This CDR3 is CASSSQGHYNEQFF. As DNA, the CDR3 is TGCGCCAGCAGCTCACAGGGTCACTACAATGAGCAGTTCTTC.

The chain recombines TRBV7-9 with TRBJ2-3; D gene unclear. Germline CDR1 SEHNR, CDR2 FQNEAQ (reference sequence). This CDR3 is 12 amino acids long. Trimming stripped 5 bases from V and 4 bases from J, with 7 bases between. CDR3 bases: TGTGCCAGCAGCGGAGCACCAGATACGCAGTATTTT. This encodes CASSGAPDTQYF.

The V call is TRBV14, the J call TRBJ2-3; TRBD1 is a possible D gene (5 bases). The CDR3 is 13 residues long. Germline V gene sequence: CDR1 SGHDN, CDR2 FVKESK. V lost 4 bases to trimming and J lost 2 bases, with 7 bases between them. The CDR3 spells CASSPTVTDTQYF. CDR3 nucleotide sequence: TGTGCCAGCAGCCCGACAGTCACAGATACGCAGTATTTT.